Below, 12 T cell receptor beta chains from the same sample are listed, as sequenced in a study of early stage breast cancer tumors (TCRdb year 2017). Libraries came from the immunoSEQ multiplex PCR assay. Held by TCRdb, this immuneACCESS table contains in-frame sequences only and omits some clones. Under half of the omission traces to an unresolved V gene where checked; the cause of the rest is unknown. The table for this sample lists some 75,000 clones; more than 65% of them were counted only once. The ten largest clones add up to around 3.4% of the sample. The sample taken for sequencing was blood. These TCRs come from a person between 60 and 69 years old with breast cancer.

The rearrangement uses TRBV5-6 and TRBJ2-1; no definite D call. The CDR3 has 11 residues. CDR1 SGHDT and CDR2 YYEEEE come from the germline V gene. Trimming removed 7 bases from V and 3 bases from J, with 5 bases in between. CDR3 sequence (DNA): TGTGCCAGCGGCTACTACAATGAGCAGTTCTTC. This gives the protein CASGYYNEQFF.

The chain employs TRBV15 and TRBJ2-2; D remains unclear. V was clipped by 0 bases and J by 6 bases, with 11 bases between them. CDR1 is LNHNV, CDR2 YYDKDF, per germline (reference sequence). The CDR3 has 15 residues. The CDR3 spells CATSRDSAFAGELFF. The CDR3 nucleotides are TGTGCCACCAGCAGAGATTCAGCGTTTGCCGGGGAGCTGTTTTTT. The variable domain in full, completed from reference TRBV15 and TRBJ2-2, reads DAMVIQNPRYQVTQFGKPVTLSCSQTLNHNVMYWYQQKSSQAPKLLFHYYDKDFNNEADTPDNFQSRRPNTSFCFLDIRSPGLGDTAMYLCATSRDSAFAGELFFGEGSRLTVL.

The rearrangement uses TRBV2 and TRBJ2-1; TRBD2 aligns across 13 bases. This CDR3 spans 14 amino acids. V shed 7 bases and J 9 bases; nucleotides not matched to a gene: 6. In germline, CDR1 is SNHLY, CDR2 FYNNEI. CDR3 region: CASKGLAGIGEQFF. The CDR3 DNA reads TGTGCCAGCAAGGGACTAGCGGGGATCGGTGAGCAGTTCTTC.

Worth noting for this clone: One junction end does not reproduce the germline sequence, and a read error may be involved. The chain combines TRBV7-7 with TRBJ2-2; D call uncertain. The V gene's germline CDR1 is SSHAT and CDR2 FNYEAQ (reference sequence). CDR3 length equals 13 residues. In nucleotides, the CDR3 is TGTGCTAGCAGCTTAGACGACACCGGGGAGCTGTTTTTT. Its translation is CASSLDDTGELFF.

This clone has just a few counts. V and J are TRBV6-1 and TRBJ1-5; D remains unclear. CDR1 and CDR2 (germline): MNHNS, SASEGT. V dropped 2 bases and J dropped 7 bases, with 12 bases sitting between them. The CDR3 is 14 amino acids. The CDR3 coding sequence is TGTGCCAGCAGTGAACTTGGTTGGGAACAGCCCCAGCATTTT. Its translation is CASSELGWEQPQHF.

This rearrangement joins TRBV11-3 to TRBJ1-1; D uncertain. Trimming shortened V by 5 bases and J by 10 bases, and 20 bases separated the two germline ends. Germline V gene sequence: CDR1 SGHNT, CDR2 YENEEA. CDR3 length equals 14 residues. This chain's CDR3 is CASSQQPEGSGAFF. Written as DNA, the CDR3 is TGTGCCAGCAGCCAACAGCCGGAGGGTTCTGGAGCTTTCTTT. The entire variable domain, with the rest obtained from reference TRBV11-3 and TRBJ1-1, is as follows: EAGVVQSPRYKIIEKKQPVAFWCNPISGHNTLYWYLQNLGQGPELLIRYENEEAVDDSQLPKDRFSAERLKGVDSTLKIQPAELGDSAVYLCASSQQPEGSGAFFGQGTRLTVV.

This clone was detected once. The chain carries TRBV9 and TRBJ1-1; D is unresolved. This CDR3 is built from 15 residues. Between the trimmed V and J ends, which lost 3 bases and 5 bases, there was a span of 17 bases. CDR1 and CDR2 from the germline V gene are SGDLS and YYNGEE. The CDR3 nucleotides are TGTGCCAGCAGCGGAGGTCAAGGAGAAGCGACTGAAGCTTTCTTT. Amino acids: CASSGGQGEATEAFF.

V usage is TRBV28 and J usage is TRBJ1-1, with D possibly TRBD1 on 5 matching bases. The V gene's germline CDR1 is MDHEN and CDR2 SYDVKM. The CDR3 spans 16 residues. V lost 6 bases, J lost 2 bases, and 19 bases lay in between. Written as DNA, the CDR3 is TGTGCCAGCAGGACCGCCTTAAGACAGCTTAACACTGAAGCTTTCTTT. Protein product: CASRTALRQLNTEAFF.

The CDR3 DNA reads TGCGCCAGCAGCCAAGATAGCCCTAGCGCCGATACGCAGTATTTT. Amino acids: CASSQDSPSADTQYF. This sequence joins TRBV4-1 and TRBJ2-3, with D maybe TRBD2 (6 bases). Per the germline V gene, CDR1 is MGHRA and CDR2 is YSYEKL. The V gene lost 0 bases and the J gene lost 6 bases, with 13 bases spanning the gap. CDR3 length: 15 amino acids.

This chain uses TRBV7-9 with TRBJ2-3; D is perhaps TRBD1 or TRBD2 (5 bases each). The CDR3 is 15 residues long. CDR1 and CDR2 from the germline V gene are SEHNR and FQNEAQ (reference sequence). The V and J ends lost 5 bases and 0 bases respectively, with 12 bases between them. The CDR3 coding sequence is TGTGCCAGCAGCCCCAGAGGGGCAAGCACAGATACGCAGTATTTT. Translated: CASSPRGASTDTQYF.

The chain joins TRBV30 to TRBJ1-5, with D perhaps TRBD1 (6 bases). Trimming removed 0 bases at V and 7 bases at J, with 16 bases between. This CDR3 contains 15 residues. Per germline, CDR1 GTSNPN and CDR2 SVGIG (reference sequence). The CDR3 DNA is TGTGCCTGGAGTGTACGGTCAGGGGTTGTCCAGCCCCAGCATTTT. Translation: CAWSVRSGVVQPQHF.

V usage is TRBV5-4 and J usage is TRBJ2-2; D may be TRBD1 (6 bases). The V gene's germline CDR1 is SGHNT and CDR2 YYREEE (reference sequence). This CDR3 contains 16 residues. V was pared by 0 bases and J by 0 bases, with 9 bases between. DNA for the CDR3: TGTGCCAGCAGCTTGGGGGGGCTGGCGAACACCGGGGAGCTGTTTTTT. Encoded protein: CASSLGGLANTGELFF.